These 15 T cell receptor beta chains came from one sample sequenced in a study of CD8 T cells in Susac syndrome. The RNA input was about 0.5 to 1 ug, and it was reverse transcribed with random hexamers. TCRdb reprocessed the immunoSEQ multiplex PCR reads with MiXCR, giving one entry per CDR3 protein. The sample lists some 240,000 distinct CDR3 sequences, around 96% occurring once. Source material: CD4+ T cells from PBMCs. These receptors were taken from a human donor with Susac syndrome.

V usage is TRBV4-2 and J usage is TRBJ2-1; no clear D. CDR3 size: 13 residues. CDR1 and CDR2 (germline): LGHNA, YNFKEQ. Trimming took 1 base from V and 3 from J, leaving 4 bases between them. For the CDR3, the DNA is TGTGCCAGCAGCCAAGTTGTCTACAATGAGCAGTTCTTC. Protein: CASSQVVYNEQFF.

The chain couples TRBV12-3 or TRBV12-4 to TRBJ2-6; D remains ambiguous. V gave up 8 bases and J gave up 2 bases, with 7 bases separating them. The CDR3 is 13 residues long. The CDR3: CASWGAGANVLTF. CDR3 nucleotide sequence: TGTGCCAGCTGGGGTGCTGGGGCCAACGTCCTGACTTTC.

The chain combines TRBV5-1 with TRBJ1-1; perhaps TRBD1 as D (6 bases). Between the trimmed V and J ends, which lost 0 bases and 6 bases, there was a span of 12 bases. CDR3 size: 14 residues. Per germline, CDR1 SGHRS and CDR2 YFSETQ. CDR3 sequence reads: CASSLGDKGAEAFF. DNA of the CDR3: TGCGCCAGCAGCTTGGGGGACAAGGGGGCTGAAGCTTTCTTT.

This rearrangement joins TRBV7-9 to TRBJ2-1; D is undetermined. Trimming removed 6 bases at V and 1 base at J, with 7 bases between. Germline V gives CDR1 SEHNR, CDR2 FQNEAQ (reference sequence). CDR3 length equals 13 residues. CDR3 in DNA: TGTGCCAGCAGTGTCGCGTCCTACAATGAGCAGTTCTTC. Its translation: CASSVASYNEQFF.

The chain has TRBV29-1 and TRBJ1-5, with D unclear. Germline CDR1 SQVTM, CDR2 ANQGSEA. This CDR3 is 13 amino acids long. Trimming pared 4 bases from V and 3 bases from J, leaving 10 bases between. CDR3 residues: CSVVWGYNQPQHF. CDR3 in DNA: TGCAGCGTTGTCTGGGGTTACAATCAGCCCCAGCATTTT.

The chain carries TRBV20-1 and TRBJ2-6; TRBD1 matches at 7 bases. With V trimmed by 5 bases and J by 5 bases, 12 bases remained unmatched. Looked up from germline, CDR1 is DFQATT and CDR2 is SNEGSKA (reference sequence). The CDR3 contains 16 residues. The CDR3 DNA reads TGCAGTGCTCTCCCGGGACAGCCGCAAAGGGCCAACGTCCTGACTTTC. It translates to CSALPGQPQRANVLTF.

This chain uses TRBV28 with TRBJ2-7; the D gene could be TRBD1 or TRBD2 (5 bases each). The CDR3 runs to 14 residues. The germline CDR1 and CDR2 sequences are MDHEN and SYDVKM. The V end was cut by 6 bases, the J end by 6 bases, with 18 bases between. CDR3 DNA: TGTGCCAGCAGCCCCCTATACCGTGGGACCGAGCAGTACTTC. Protein: CASSPLYRGTEQYF.

The genes are TRBV10-3 and TRBJ2-7; TRBD2 matches 9 bases. V shed 10 bases and J 6 bases; nucleotides not matched to a gene: 13. Germline CDR1 ENHRY, CDR2 SYGVKD. CDR3 length: 14 amino acids. The CDR3 coding sequence is TGTGCCAGCCGCGTTGGTAGCGGGGGAGCCGAGCAGTACTTC. Encoded protein: CASRVGSGGAEQYF.

To note about this clonotype: One junction end disagrees with the germline gene, perhaps due to a read error. The chain recombines TRBV29-1 with TRBJ2-1; unclear D gene. Germline-derived CDR1 and CDR2 are SQVTM and ANQGSEA. CDR3 size: 10 residues. The CDR3 reads CSVEGNEQFF. In nucleotides, the CDR3 is TGCAGCGTGGAAGGCAATGAGCAGTTCTTC.

J is TRBJ2-5 and V is TRBV30, with unresolved D. Germline values: CDR1 GTSNPN, CDR2 SVGIG (reference sequence). The germline V and J ends were trimmed by 2 bases and 0 bases, with 4 bases remaining between them. CDR3 size: 12 residues. CDR3 protein: CAWSLNQETQYF. The CDR3, as DNA: TGTGCCTGGAGTCTAAACCAAGAGACCCAGTACTTC.

The J gene is TRBJ2-7, the V gene TRBV20-1; TRBD2 aligns across 7 bases. V was clipped by 3 bases and J by 5 bases; unmatched bases: 13. The CDR3 contains 15 residues. Germline V CDR1 and CDR2: DFQATT, SNEGSKA (reference sequence). The CDR3 sequence is CSASRVSGAPNEQYF. In DNA form, the CDR3 reads TGCAGTGCTAGTCGTGTCAGCGGGGCTCCCAACGAGCAGTACTTC.

The rearrangement joins TRBV5-1 to TRBJ2-6, with TRBD1 as a possible D gene (6 bases). The CDR3 is 17 amino acids. Trimming cost V 1 base and J 0 bases, with 11 bases left between them. Germline values: CDR1 SGHRS, CDR2 YFSETQ. CDR3 sequence: CASSLSYRDSGANVLTF. In nucleotides, the CDR3 is TGCGCCAGCAGCTTGTCCTACAGGGACTCTGGGGCCAACGTCCTGACTTTC.

This chain links TRBV3-1 with TRBJ1-1; D may be TRBD1 (5 bases). The CDR3 spans 14 residues. Trimming shortened V by 4 bases and J by 7 bases, and 16 bases separated the two germline ends. From germline, CDR1 is LGHDT and CDR2 YNNKEL (reference sequence). Written as DNA, the CDR3 is TGTGCCAGCAGCCCACCGAACAGGAAAATTGAAGCTTTCTTT. Amino acid sequence: CASSPPNRKIEAFF.

This chain links TRBV29-1 with TRBJ2-5; D perhaps matches TRBD1 (5 bases). V lost 4 bases and J lost 1, with 10 bases in between. Per germline, CDR1 SQVTM and CDR2 ANQGSEA. The CDR3 has 13 residues. The CDR3 reads CSVASGIQETQYF. The DNA of the CDR3 is TGCAGCGTTGCTTCAGGGATCCAAGAGACCCAGTACTTC.

This chain uses TRBV5-1 with TRBJ1-2; 9 bases fit TRBD1. This CDR3 region has 14 residues. Germline CDR1 reads SGHRS; CDR2 reads YFSETQ. V trimming: 4 bases; J trimming: 8 bases; junction bases outside the gene matches: 9. CDR3 in amino acids: CASSVPGQGYGYTF. Here the CDR3 DNA reads TGCGCCAGCAGCGTGCCGGGACAGGGTTACGGCTACACCTTC.